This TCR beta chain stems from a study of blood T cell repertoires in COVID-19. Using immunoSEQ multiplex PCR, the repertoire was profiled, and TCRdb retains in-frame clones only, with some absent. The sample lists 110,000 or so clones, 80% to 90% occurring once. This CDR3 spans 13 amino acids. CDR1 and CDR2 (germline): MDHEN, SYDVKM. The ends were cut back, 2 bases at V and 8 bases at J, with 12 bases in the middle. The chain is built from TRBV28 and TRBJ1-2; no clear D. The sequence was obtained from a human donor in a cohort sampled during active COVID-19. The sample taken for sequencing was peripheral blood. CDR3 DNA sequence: TGTGCCAGCAGTTTACCGGCAGGCGAAGGCTACACCTTC. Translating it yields CASSLPAGEGYTF.